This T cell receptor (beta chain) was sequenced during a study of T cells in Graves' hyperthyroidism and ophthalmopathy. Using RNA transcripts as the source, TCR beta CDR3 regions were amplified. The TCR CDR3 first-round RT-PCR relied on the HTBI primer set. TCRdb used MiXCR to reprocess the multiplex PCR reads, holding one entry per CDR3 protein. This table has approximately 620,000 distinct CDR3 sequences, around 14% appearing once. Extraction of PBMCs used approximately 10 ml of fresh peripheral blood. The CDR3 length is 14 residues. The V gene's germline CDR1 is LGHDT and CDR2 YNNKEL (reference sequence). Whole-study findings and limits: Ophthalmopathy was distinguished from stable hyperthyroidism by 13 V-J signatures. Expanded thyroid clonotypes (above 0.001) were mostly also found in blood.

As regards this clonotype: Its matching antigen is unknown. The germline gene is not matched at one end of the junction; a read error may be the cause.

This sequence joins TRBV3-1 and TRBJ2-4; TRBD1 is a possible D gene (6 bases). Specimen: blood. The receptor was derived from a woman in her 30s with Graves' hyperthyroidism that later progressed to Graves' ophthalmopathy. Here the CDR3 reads CASSQEGANNIQYF. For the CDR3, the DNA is TGTGCCAGCAGCCAAGAGGGGGCCAACAACATTCAGTACTTC.